Listed below are T cell receptor beta chains from one sample, sequenced in a study of early T cells in non-severe SARS-CoV-2 infection. TCRdb re-called the 5' RACE reads through MiXCR, storing one row per CDR3 protein. The table shows around 52,000 distinct CDR3 sequences, with about 9.9% occurring only once. The sequencing input was whole blood. The receptors were sampled from an adult who was a healthcare worker with PCR-confirmed SARS-CoV-2 infection or an uninfected control (not recorded which). CDR3s include the opening cysteine and the closing phenylalanine or tryptophan. D genes are given only for firm matches. Only part of the rows carry a size: once, few, many, or a class if the clone is expanded.

j_call d_call clone_size v_call cdr3_nt cdr3_aa
TRBJ2-7 . many TRBV29-1 TGCAGCGTTGAGGACGTACAGACCTACGAGCAGTACTTC CSVEDVQTYEQYF
TRBJ1-2 TRBD1 . TRBV10-1 TGCGCCAGCAGCTCGGGACAGAACTATGGCTACACCTTC CASSSGQNYGYTF
TRBJ2-5 TRBD1 medium-sized TRBV29-1 TGCAGCGTTGAAAAAGACAGGGGTCGTGAGACCCAGTACTTC CSVEKDRGRETQYF
TRBJ2-6 . . TRBV19 TGTGCCAGTAGTAGAGAAGGTACTGGGGCCAACGTCCTGACTTTC CASSREGTGANVLTF
TRBJ1-3 . many TRBV6-5 TGTGCCAGCAGTTACGGCGCAGGGTCTGGAAACACCATATATTTT CASSYGAGSGNTIYF
TRBJ1-4 . few TRBV6-1 TGTGCCAGCAGGGAGACGGAGAAACTGTTTTTT CASRETEKLFF
TRBJ2-2 . few TRBV24-1 TGTGCCACCAGTGATTTGCAGTCCGGGCGGATAGCCGGGGAGCTGTTTTTT CATSDLQSGRIAGELFF
TRBJ1-1 . many TRBV7-2 TGTGCCAGCACCCCGACGAACTTCAACACTGAAGCTTTCTTT CASTPTNFNTEAFF
TRBJ1-5 . few TRBV7-8 TGTGCCAGCAGCTTAGTGAGCTCCAGCAATCAGCCCCAGCATTTT CASSLVSSSNQPQHF
TRBJ1-6 TRBD1 . TRBV20-1 TGCAGTGCTAGACCGGGACAGAAGTATTCACCCCTCCACTTT CSARPGQKYSPLHF
TRBJ2-3 TRBD1 . TRBV12-5 TGTGCTAGTGGTCCAGGGGACAGAACAGATACGCAGTATTTT CASGPGDRTDTQYF
TRBJ1-6 . few TRBV27 TGTGCCAGCAGTCAACAGATTATCGCCCCTTCAGGGGAGGATAATTCACCCCTCCACTTT CASSQQIIAPSGEDNSPLHF
TRBJ1-2 . . TRBV20-1 TGCAGCGCCCTACCGGGGATGGGTGGCTACACCTTC CSALPGMGGYTF
TRBJ2-1 TRBD2 few TRBV6-5 TGTGCCAGCAGAGGCGGGGGGCAGGACAATGAGCAGTTCTTC CASRGGGQDNEQFF
TRBJ2-5 TRBD2 . TRBV20-1 TGCAGTGCTATCAGGACTAGCGGGAGTTTGGGAGAGACCCAGTACTTC CSAIRTSGSLGETQYF
TRBJ1-2 . few TRBV20-1 TGCAGTGCTAGATCAGGATACCGGGCCTATGGCTACACCTTC CSARSGYRAYGYTF
TRBJ2-3 . many TRBV5-1 TGCGCCAGCAGTTTCGAGAGCACAGATACGCAGTATTTT CASSFESTDTQYF
TRBJ1-6 . few TRBV11-2 TGTGCCAGCAGCTCCCTCCAGGGGATTAATTCACCCCTCCACTTT CASSSLQGINSPLHF
TRBJ1-6 . . TRBV3-1 TGTGCCAGCAGCCAGGGACCGGAACGTTCACCCCTCCACTTT CASSQGPERSPLHF
TRBJ1-6 TRBD1 few TRBV5-1 TGCGCCAGCAGCTGGGATGACAGGGTGGCGTCACCCCTCCACTTT CASSWDDRVASPLHF
TRBJ1-3 . once TRBV20-1 TGCAGTGCTACCTGGGGCGGTTCTGGAAACACCATATATTTT CSATWGGSGNTIYF
TRBJ2-3 TRBD1 . TRBV28 TGTGCCACCGTGACAGGGGGCGCGGCAGATACGCAGTATTTT CATVTGGAADTQYF
TRBJ2-7 . . TRBV18 TGTGCCAGCTCACCACTGAGGTCCTCCTACGAGCAGTACTTC CASSPLRSSYEQYF
TRBJ2-5 TRBD2 . TRBV27 TGTGCCAGCAGTTCTATGATAGCGGGAGGGCCGAGAGAGACCCAGGACTTC CASSSMIAGGPRETQDF
TRBJ1-1 . . TRBV9 TGTGCCAGCAGCGTTCTACCCCGGGACACTGAAGCTTTCTTT CASSVLPRDTEAFF
TRBJ2-2 . many TRBV9 TGTGCCAGCAGCGTAGACGGATACGGGGAGCTGTTTTTT CASSVDGYGELFF
TRBJ2-7 . . TRBV28 TGTGCCTGCACAGGGTTAGACTCCTACGAGCAGTACTTC CACTGLDSYEQYF
TRBJ1-5 . . TRBV5-1 TGCGCCAGCAGCCCGGAGGGGGGCGGGCAGCCCCAGCATTTT CASSPEGGGQPQHF
TRBJ1-4 . few TRBV2 TGTGCCAGCAGCGCATCCGAGGCAGAATCTCAAAAACTGTTTTTT CASSASEAESQKLFF
TRBJ2-7 . many TRBV3-1 TGTGCCAGCAGCCAAGATAGGGACTTCACCTACGAGCAGTACTTC CASSQDRDFTYEQYF
TRBJ2-5 TRBD1 few TRBV28 TGTGCCAGCAGCCAGGGGGCAGAGACCCAGTACTTC CASSQGAETQYF
TRBJ2-2 TRBD2 many TRBV30 TGTGCCTGGAGTGGCCTAGCGGGAGTCGGCGGGGAGCTGTTTTTT CAWSGLAGVGGELFF
TRBJ2-3 TRBD2 few TRBV20-1 TGCAGTGCTCCGTTTGTTAGCGGGATCACAGATACGCAGTATTTT CSAPFVSGITDTQYF
TRBJ1-1 . many TRBV30 TGTGCCTGGAGTTCGGGGGGATTGAACACTGAAGCTTTCTTT CAWSSGGLNTEAFF
TRBJ1-3 . . TRBV7-3 TGTGCCAGCAGTCCCCTACCTGGAGGAAACACCATATATTTT CASSPLPGGNTIYF
TRBJ2-7 TRBD2 . TRBV28 TGTGCCAGCACCTCCAGTGCCGGGGGGTCCTACGAGCAGTACTTC CASTSSAGGSYEQYF
TRBJ2-4 TRBD1 many TRBV7-2 TGTGCCAGCAGCCAGGACAGGGGATTGCGGTCTGACATTCAGTACTTC CASSQDRGLRSDIQYF
TRBJ1-1 . . TRBV27 TGTGCCAGCAGTTTTGGGCAGTTCGCTTTCTTT CASSFGQFAFF
TRBJ2-7 TRBD1 few TRBV4-1 TGCGCCAGCAGCTACAGGGGTCCGGCCTACGAGCAGTACTTC CASSYRGPAYEQYF
TRBJ2-6 . many TRBV27 TGTGCCAGCAGTGTGGACGGAAGCTCTGGGGCCAACGTCCTGACTTTC CASSVDGSSGANVLTF
TRBJ2-1 TRBD2 few TRBV5-4 TGTGCCAGCAGCTTGCAAGCGGGGTCCTACAATGAGCAGTTCTTC CASSLQAGSYNEQFF
TRBJ1-1 . . TRBV7-9 TGTGCCAGCAGCTTAGGAAGGGGTTTAGACACTGAAGCTTTCTTT CASSLGRGLDTEAFF
TRBJ2-3 TRBD2 . TRBV6-1 TGTGCCAGCAGTGAGGCATTTCGTAGCGGGAGAGATACAGATACGCAGTATTTT CASSEAFRSGRDTDTQYF
TRBJ1-5 TRBD1 many TRBV19 TGTGCCACTGGGACAGTAAATAGCAATCAGCCCCAGCATTTT CATGTVNSNQPQHF
TRBJ1-4 . few TRBV16 TGTGCCAGCAGCCAATCGGAGGGCGGAAAACTGTTTTTT CASSQSEGGKLFF
TRBJ2-7 . . TRBV27 TGTGCCAGCAGTGGGGACGGAGACTACGAGCAGTACTTC CASSGDGDYEQYF
TRBJ2-3 . few TRBV12-3/TRBV12-4 TGTGCCAGCAGTTTAGGAGGGGGTCTCACAGATACGCAGTATTTT CASSLGGGLTDTQYF
TRBJ2-7 . many TRBV30 TGTGCCTCTTCCGCCGGCGGGAAAACCTACGAGCAGTACTTC CASSAGGKTYEQYF
TRBJ2-2 TRBD2 . TRBV11-3 TGTGCCAGCAGCAGAGGAGGGACTAGCGGCACCGGGGAGCTGTTTTTT CASSRGGTSGTGELFF
TRBJ2-3 . . TRBV20-1 TGCAGTGCTAGTCGAGGCACAGATACGCAGTATTTT CSASRGTDTQYF
TRBJ2-2 . few TRBV12-3/TRBV12-4 TGTGCCAGCAGTCCAGGGTCCTCGTTAAACACCGGGGAGCTGTTTTTT CASSPGSSLNTGELFF
TRBJ1-1 . . TRBV28 TGTGCCAGCAGTTCCCGCCACTATGAAGCTTTCTTT CASSSRHYEAFF
TRBJ1-5 TRBD1 many TRBV5-1 TGCGCCAGCAGCTTGGGCGGGACAGGAAATCAGCCCCAGCATTTT CASSLGGTGNQPQHF
TRBJ2-2 . few TRBV11-3 TGTGCCAGCAGCCCTGGTCCTGGCACCGGGGAGCTGTTTTTT CASSPGPGTGELFF
TRBJ2-1 . few TRBV7-2 TGTGCCAGCAGCCCCCTTTTGTGGGGTGAGCAGTTCTTC CASSPLLWGEQFF
TRBJ2-7 TRBD2 many TRBV11-2 TGTGCCAGCCTGGGTGCTAGCGGTTCCTACGAGCAGTACTTC CASLGASGSYEQYF
TRBJ1-5 . many TRBV2 TGTGCCAGCAGGTGGTCGGGTAGCAATCAGCCCCAGCATTTT CASRWSGSNQPQHF